The source of this T cell receptor (beta chain) is a study of blood T cell repertoires in COVID-19. The study assigned cohorts using participant-reported clinical history. The assay was immunoSEQ multiplex PCR, and TCRdb's table has in-frame clones only and misses some. The data contain some 300,000 clones, roughly nine tenths of them singletons. The CDR3 runs to 15 residues. The V gene end was trimmed by 6 bases and the J gene end by 5 bases; junction bases not matched to a gene: 7. CDR1 is SNHLY and CDR2 is FYNNEI in the germline V gene. The sequencing input was PBMCs or T cells enriched from blood (not recorded which). This sequence was found in a woman aged 50 to 65 who had been exposed to COVID-19. This chain joins TRBV2 and TRBJ2-5; 12 nucleotides line up with TRBD1. CDR3 loop: CASRRDRGRRETQYF. CDR3 in DNA: TGTGCCAGCAGGAGGGACAGGGGGCGAAGGGAGACCCAGTACTTC.